One sample yielded the 24 T cell receptor beta chains listed below, sequenced in a study of hypomethylating agent response in myelodysplastic syndrome. The data were produced by immunoSEQ multiplex PCR, yet TCRdb's version contains in-frame clones alone and is incomplete. The data hold thousands of clones, with approximately 77% observed a single time. Material: bone marrow, obtained before or after starting hypomethylating agent treatment for myelodysplastic syndrome (not recorded which). The source is a human donor with myelodysplastic syndrome.

The chain is built from TRBV29-1 and TRBJ1-1; D remains ambiguous. Trimming removed 4 bases from V and 0 bases from J, with 9 bases in between. This CDR3 spans 13 amino acids. The V gene's germline CDR1 is SQVTM and CDR2 ANQGSEA. This chain's CDR3 is CSVVRTVNTEAFF. The DNA for the CDR3 is TGCAGCGTTGTGAGGACGGTGAACACTGAAGCTTTCTTT.

The chain employs TRBV5-6 and TRBJ1-2, with 12 nucleotides matching TRBD1. This CDR3 contains 14 residues. Germline values: CDR1 SGHDT, CDR2 YYEEEE. The ends lost 0 bases at V and 8 bases at J; junction bases unmatched: 2. The CDR3 DNA follows: TGTGCCAGCAGCTTGGCCGGGACAGGGGGCGGCTACACCTTC. It yields the protein CASSLAGTGGGYTF.

In this sample, this clone is large. The gene calls are TRBV11-3 and TRBJ2-3; 7 bases fit TRBD2. J lost 0 bases, V lost 3 bases, and 3 bases had no gene match. The germline V gene encodes CDR1 SGHNT and CDR2 YENEEA. This CDR3 has 15 residues. The CDR3 loop reads CASSFRRGSTDTQYF. The CDR3 coding sequence is TGTGCCAGCAGCTTTCGGCGGGGGAGCACAGATACGCAGTATTTT.

This clone was seen a few times. The CDR3 region is CASSLLQGAYEQYF. For the CDR3, the DNA is TGCGCCAGCAGCTTGCTCCAGGGGGCGTACGAGCAGTACTTC. The chain is built from TRBV5-1 and TRBJ2-7, with 8 bases matching TRBD1. CDR1 is SGHRS, CDR2 YFSETQ, per germline. V shed 1 base, J shed 4 bases, and the junction held 4 bases outside the gene matches. This CDR3 region has 14 residues.

This chain links TRBV6-1 with TRBJ1-2; the D gene is possibly TRBD1 (6 bases). The CDR3 has 12 residues. With 9 bases removed from V and 6 bases from J, the gap between germline ends came to 14 bases. Germline CDR1 and CDR2: MNHNS and SASEGT. This CDR3 reads CASRTGLDGYTF. In DNA form, the CDR3 reads TGTGCCAGTCGTACAGGGTTGGATGGCTACACCTTC.

The genes are TRBV7-2 and TRBJ2-3; D is possibly TRBD2 (5 bases). Per germline, CDR1 SGHTA and CDR2 FQGNSA. CDR3 length: 15 residues. V was cut by 3 bases and J by 4 bases, with 14 bases left in between. CDR3 in amino acids: CASSFQLVSPDTQYF. Written as DNA, the CDR3 is TGTGCCAGCAGCTTTCAACTAGTTTCTCCAGATACGCAGTATTTT.

The V call is TRBV7-1, the J call TRBJ2-7, with D uncertain. TRBV7-1 is flagged as an ORF with uncertain function. The CDR3 covers 14 residues. With 4 bases removed from V and 5 bases from J, the gap between germline ends came to 15 bases. The CDR3 region has the DNA TGTGCCAGCAGCTTGATAGCAGGTACCCACGAGCAGTACTTC. It is translated as CASSLIAGTHEQYF.

V and J are TRBV4-1 and TRBJ2-3; D gene unclear. Germline lookup yields CDR1 MGHRA and CDR2 YSYEKL. CDR3 length: 19 amino acids. Trimming took 3 bases from V and 0 from J, leaving 22 bases between them. CDR3 amino acids: CASSQRERSSHNSTDTQYF. DNA of the CDR3: TGCGCCAGCAGCCAGAGAGAGAGGTCCAGTCACAATAGCACAGATACGCAGTATTTT.

The genes are TRBV19 and TRBJ2-7; 7 bases fit TRBD1. The CDR3 sequence is 14 residues long. Germline lookup yields CDR1 LNHDA and CDR2 SQIVND (reference sequence). V gave up 5 bases and J gave up 2 bases; unmatched junction bases: 6. CDR3 sequence (DNA): TGTGCCAGTAGTCCTGGGACAGTAACCTACGAGCAGTACTTC. Translated, it gives CASSPGTVTYEQYF.

V and J are TRBV27 and TRBJ1-1, with no clear D. CDR1 and CDR2 (germline): MNHEY, SMNVEV (reference sequence). V lost 6 bases and J lost 7, with 15 bases in between. CDR3 length: 13 residues. In DNA, the CDR3 is TGTGCCAGCAGCTCAGGTCGGTACGGTGAAGCTTTCTTT. It translates to CASSSGRYGEAFF.

The gene calls are TRBV7-3 and TRBJ2-5, with D hard to call. The J call may not be correct, given that the DNA end is closer to TRBJ2-7. The CDR3 is 13 residues long. Germline CDR1 and CDR2: SGHTA and FQGTGA. CDR3: CASSSWTAYEQYF. In nucleotides, the CDR3 is TGTGCCAGCAGCTCCTGGACGGCCTACGAGCAGTACTTC.

The chain uses TRBV5-1 and TRBJ2-2; a possible D gene is TRBD1 (6 bases). The CDR3 runs 17 residues. Trimming took off 3 bases at V and 5 bases at J, with 20 bases between the two ends. Germline CDR1 and CDR2: SGHRS and YFSETQ. The CDR3 here is CASSSETQLRGTGELFF. The CDR3 nucleotides read TGCGCCAGCAGCTCAGAGACCCAATTAAGGGGGACCGGGGAGCTGTTTTTT.

The rearrangement uses TRBV2 and TRBJ2-3; unclear D gene. The CDR3 is made up of 14 amino acids. V was shortened by 5 bases and J by 1 base, with 10 bases between the two germline ends. Germline V gene sequence: CDR1 SNHLY, CDR2 FYNNEI. The CDR3 loop is CASSPLYGTDTQYF. For the CDR3, the DNA is TGTGCCAGCAGTCCCCTTTACGGCACAGATACGCAGTATTTT.

V and J are TRBV7-9 and TRBJ1-1; D call uncertain. The length of the CDR3 is 13 residues. Germline values: CDR1 SEHNR, CDR2 FQNEAQ (reference sequence). Trimming shortened V by 4 bases and J by 1 base, and 7 bases separated the two germline ends. CDR3 nucleotides: TGTGCCAGCAGCTGGAAGCCGAACACTGAAGCTTTCTTT. Protein: CASSWKPNTEAFF. Full variable domain (rest looked up from reference TRBV7-9 and TRBJ1-1): DTGVSQNPRHKITKRGQNVTFRCDPISEHNRLYWYRQTLGQGPEFLTYFQNEAQLEKSRLLSDRFSAERPKGSFSTLEIQRTEQGDSAMYLCASSWKPNTEAFFGQGTRLTVV.

The V gene is TRBV27, the J gene TRBJ2-7; possibly TRBD2 for D (6 bases). The CDR3 is made up of 14 amino acids. The germline CDR1 and CDR2 sequences are MNHEY and SMNVEV (reference sequence). Trimming pared 5 bases from V and 3 bases from J, leaving 14 bases between. CDR3 loop: CASSRGAGIYEQYF. CDR3 sequence (DNA): TGTGCCAGCAGTAGAGGGGCGGGGATCTACGAGCAGTACTTC.

The chain is built from TRBV28 and TRBJ2-2; weak D call: TRBD1 (5 bases). CDR3 length: 13 residues. The V gene lost 6 bases and the J gene lost 4 bases, with 9 bases spanning the gap. Per the germline V gene, CDR1 is MDHEN and CDR2 is SYDVKM. The CDR3 DNA sequence: TGTGCCAGCAGGCAGGGTACCACCGGGGAGCTGTTTTTT. As protein: CASRQGTTGELFF.

The genes are TRBV6-1 and TRBJ2-5; 7 bases align to TRBD1. The DNA end is more similar to TRBJ2-7, so the J call may be wrong. CDR3 size: 15 residues. The V gene's germline CDR1 is MNHNS and CDR2 SASEGT. The CDR3 region has the DNA TGTGCCAGCAGGACCTCAGGGGGAAGAGGCTACGAGCAGTACTTC. It is translated as CASRTSGGRGYEQYF.

This rearrangement joins TRBV5-1 to TRBJ2-1; D gene uncertain. The CDR3 length is 17 residues. V was clipped by 5 bases and J by 3 bases, with 21 bases between them. Germline CDR1 SGHRS, CDR2 YFSETQ. CDR3 DNA sequence: TGCGCCAGCAGACGTTGGACCGGGTCCCCCTACTACAATGAGCAGTTCTTC. Translated, it gives CASRRWTGSPYYNEQFF.

The chain joins TRBV5-1 to TRBJ2-3, with D perhaps matching TRBD1 or TRBD2 (5 bases each). V lost 1 base and J 3 bases, leaving 12 bases between the germline ends. Per the germline V gene, CDR1 is SGHRS and CDR2 is YFSETQ. CDR3 size: 15 residues. DNA of the CDR3: TGCGCCAGCAGCTTGCGCCGGGGCGGGACAGATACGCAGTATTTT. Its translation: CASSLRRGGTDTQYF.

This clone was found a few times. This rearrangement joins TRBV7-9 to TRBJ1-5, with TRBD1 as a possible D gene (5 bases). The CDR3 is made up of 13 amino acids. Per germline, CDR1 SEHNR and CDR2 FQNEAQ (reference sequence). The V and J ends lost 4 bases and 4 bases respectively, with 8 bases between them. The CDR3: CASSSSGNQPQHF. CDR3 bases: TGTGCCAGCAGCTCCTCAGGGAATCAGCCCCAGCATTTT.

The J gene is TRBJ2-1, the V gene TRBV11-3; D assignment may be TRBD1 or TRBD2 (5 bases each). Per germline, CDR1 SGHNT and CDR2 YENEEA. The CDR3 loop spans 13 amino acids. Trimming left V 6 bases short and J 5 bases short, with 11 bases between. CDR3 nucleotide sequence: TGTGCCAGCAGTCCCGGGACCGACAATGAGCAGTTCTTC. The encoded protein is CASSPGTDNEQFF.

V usage is TRBV6-1 and J usage is TRBJ1-3, with TRBD1 matching over 7 bases. CDR1 and CDR2 from the germline V gene are MNHNS and SASEGT. V shed 3 bases and J 3 bases; nucleotides not matched to a gene: 5. This CDR3 is 15 amino acids long. As DNA, the CDR3 is TGTGCCAGCAGTGACCCCCGGGACAGTGGAAACACCATATATTTT. It encodes CASSDPRDSGNTIYF.

The chain has TRBV25-1 and TRBJ2-7; D tentatively fits TRBD1 or TRBD2 (5 bases each). Trimming removed 7 bases from V and 2 bases from J, with 12 bases in between. There are 13 residues in the CDR3. Germline V gene data show CDR1 as MGHDK and CDR2 as SYGVNS. Here the CDR3 DNA reads TGTGCCAGCACCCGGGACGGCCCCTACGAGCAGTACTTC. This gives the protein CASTRDGPYEQYF.

V gene TRBV25-1 combines with J gene TRBJ2-5; no reliable D call. V lost 5 bases and J lost 0, with 13 bases in between. The CDR3 is 15 amino acids. Germline CDR1 reads MGHDK; CDR2 reads SYGVNS. The CDR3 DNA reads TGTGCCAGCAGTCCATGGACCGGGTACCAAGAGACCCAGTACTTC. This gives the protein CASSPWTGYQETQYF.